This paragraph reports one T cell receptor (beta chain). Libraries were prepared by immunoSEQ multiplex PCR; TCRdb keeps only in-frame clonotypes and omits some of them. The sample gives over a million clones, 70% to 80% of which show up once; around 0.6% is in the top ten. The data were obtained in a study of shared clonotypes between healthy human individuals. The split of CD4+ cells yielded CD45RA+ naive and CD45RA-negative memory subsets. The sequenced material came from memory CD4+ T cells from PBMCs. Stated subset: CD45RA-negative fraction. This receptor was taken from a man between 18 and 29 years old in good health. Some clones in this sample may be carry-over from other donors' samples.

The CDR3 nucleotides read TGTGCCAGTAGTATCCACGGGGTAGGGGAATACAATGAGCAGTTCTTC. Translating gives CASSIHGVGEYNEQFF. The V gene is TRBV19, the J gene TRBJ2-1; D may be TRBD1 or TRBD2 (5 bases each). V lost 3 bases and J lost 4, with 16 bases in between. The CDR3 extends over 16 amino acids. Germline-derived CDR1 and CDR2 are LNHDA and SQIVND (reference sequence).